What follows are 20 T cell receptor beta chains derived from one specimen sequenced in a study of a mutant IDH1 vaccine in newly diagnosed glioma. Documented time point: baseline, week 1 (first vaccination visit). The sample's treatment: pre-vaccination baseline after standard-of-care therapy. This table comes from immunoSEQ multiplex PCR, and its TCRdb copy is limited to in-frame clones, with some not included. The table lists 68,000 or so clones, 79% of them singletons. Sequencing used PBMCs, obtained from a glioma patient treated with radiotherapy, temozolomide or both. The origin of the receptors is a man between 45 and 60 years old with glioma.

The gene calls are TRBV5-6 and TRBJ1-1; 9 bases match TRBD1. CDR3 length: 13 amino acids. The germline CDR1 and CDR2 sequences are SGHDT and YYEEEE. The junction had 3 bases not matched to a gene; V was cut back by 3 bases and J by 6 bases. CDR3 coding DNA: TGTGCCAGCAGCTGGGGACAGGGAGCTGAAGCTTTCTTT. Translation gives CASSWGQGAEAFF.

V is TRBV5-6 and J is TRBJ2-6, with D uncertain. The V gene's germline CDR1 is SGHDT and CDR2 YYEEEE. The CDR3 consists of 17 residues. Trimming left V 2 bases short and J 2 bases short, with 14 bases between. CDR3 region: CASSLATEIAGANVLTF. The CDR3 coding sequence is TGTGCCAGCAGCTTAGCAACAGAGATAGCTGGGGCCAACGTCCTGACTTTC.

The chain carries TRBV6-6 and TRBJ2-7, with D perhaps given as TRBD1 or TRBD2 (6 bases each). With 4 bases removed from V and 7 bases from J, the gap between germline ends came to 17 bases. The CDR3 totals 14 residues. CDR1 MNHNY and CDR2 SVGAGI come from the germline V gene (reference sequence). Here the CDR3 DNA reads TGTGCCAGCAGTTCCAGAGGGGGGACGGGAGAGCAGTACTTC. Residues: CASSSRGGTGEQYF.

V gene TRBV9 combines with J gene TRBJ2-1; a weak D match, TRBD2 (7 bases). From germline, CDR1 is SGDLS and CDR2 YYNGEE. Trimming removed 0 bases from V and 5 bases from J, with 15 bases in between. The length of the CDR3 is 16 residues. The CDR3 region is CASSVAGGQGHNEQFF. The CDR3 DNA reads as TGTGCCAGCAGCGTAGCGGGGGGCCAGGGCCACAATGAGCAGTTCTTC.

CDR3: CASRTGVGEQYF. The DNA of the CDR3 is TGCGCCAGCAGGACAGGGGTAGGCGAGCAGTACTTC. The rearrangement joins TRBV5-1 to TRBJ2-7; 8 bases are a match to TRBD1. V was pared by 5 bases and J by 6 bases, with 4 bases of the junction left unmatched. CDR3 length equals 12 residues. Looked up from germline, CDR1 is SGHRS and CDR2 is YFSETQ.

This clone was counted between two and nine times. The genes are TRBV5-1 and TRBJ1-1; perhaps TRBD1 as D (5 bases). V was trimmed by 1 base and J by 3 bases, leaving 7 bases between them. The CDR3 has 13 residues. Germline V gene data show CDR1 as SGHRS and CDR2 as YFSETQ. The CDR3 region is CASSLSRDTEAFF. In DNA, the CDR3 is TGCGCCAGCAGCTTGTCCAGGGACACTGAAGCTTTCTTT.

The chain is built from TRBV6-5 and TRBJ2-7, with unresolved D. This CDR3 is built from 13 residues. Germline V gene sequence: CDR1 MNHEY, CDR2 SVGAGI. Trimming removed 1 base from V and 2 bases from J, with 6 bases in between. The chain's CDR3 is CASSYYGTYEQYF. Here the CDR3 DNA reads TGTGCCAGCAGTTACTACGGTACCTACGAGCAGTACTTC.

V usage is TRBV5-1 and J usage is TRBJ2-5, with D unresolved. CDR1 is SGHRS, CDR2 YFSETQ, per germline. The V end was cut by 0 bases, the J end by 4 bases, with 7 bases between. The CDR3 has 13 residues. The CDR3 loop reads CASSLGTPETQYF. CDR3 sequence (DNA): TGCGCCAGCAGCTTGGGGACCCCAGAGACCCAGTACTTC.

The V gene is TRBV2, the J gene TRBJ2-5; 11 nucleotides agree with TRBD1. This CDR3 is 14 amino acids long. The germline gives CDR1 SNHLY, CDR2 FYNNEI. Trimming cost V 5 bases and J 4 bases; bases outside gene matches: 3. The CDR3 sequence is CASSTGQGAETQYF. The CDR3 DNA follows: TGTGCCAGCAGTACAGGACAGGGGGCAGAGACCCAGTACTTC.

The V call is TRBV6-5, the J call TRBJ1-2; weak D call: TRBD1 (5 bases). Germline CDR1 and CDR2: MNHEY and SVGAGI. CDR3 length: 14 amino acids. The germline V and J ends were trimmed by 5 bases and 0 bases, with 10 bases remaining between them. This chain's CDR3 is CASSAGPANYGYTF. The CDR3 bases are TGTGCCAGCAGTGCGGGACCCGCTAACTATGGCTACACCTTC.

This chain links TRBV7-9 with TRBJ1-3; D is perhaps TRBD1 (6 bases). The germline V and J ends were trimmed by 7 bases and 3 bases, with 16 bases remaining between them. The CDR3 is 15 residues long. CDR1 and CDR2 from the germline V gene are SEHNR and FQNEAQ (reference sequence). CDR3 protein: CASTPQGTGGNTIYF. CDR3 coding DNA: TGTGCCAGCACCCCCCAGGGGACGGGTGGAAACACCATATATTTT. Combining the CDR3 with reference TRBV7-9 and TRBJ1-3 gives the whole variable domain DTGVSQNPRHKITKRGQNVTFRCDPISEHNRLYWYRQTLGQGPEFLTYFQNEAQLEKSRLLSDRFSAERPKGSFSTLEIQRTEQGDSAMYLCASTPQGTGGNTIYFGEGSWLTVV.

CDR3 in amino acids: CAGGDPGDLTNNEQFF. In DNA, the CDR3 is TGTGCCGGCGGCGACCCAGGGGACCTTACGAACAATGAGCAGTTCTTC. The chain is built from TRBV5-6 and TRBJ2-1; D is perhaps TRBD1 (6 bases). The V end lost 10 bases, the J end lost 5 bases, and 25 bases lay between the germline ends. Germline loops: CDR1 SGHDT, CDR2 YYEEEE. This CDR3 spans 16 amino acids.

The V gene is TRBV18, the J gene TRBJ2-5; maybe TRBD2 (5 bases). V was trimmed by 3 bases and J by 5 bases, leaving 16 bases between them. The CDR3 spans 15 residues. Germline CDR1 reads KGHSH; CDR2 reads LQKENI. CDR3 residues: CASSPTLAGRETQYF. The CDR3 DNA reads as TGTGCCAGCTCACCGACCCTCGCGGGTCGCGAGACCCAGTACTTC.

This clone came up a few times. This chain links TRBV9 with TRBJ1-2, with a tentative D call TRBD1 (6 bases). Trimming pared 4 bases from V and 6 bases from J, leaving 16 bases between. The germline gives CDR1 SGDLS, CDR2 YYNGEE. The CDR3 runs to 14 residues. The CDR3 here is CASSPMGQPDGYTF. CDR3 DNA sequence: TGTGCCAGCAGCCCGATGGGACAACCCGATGGCTACACCTTC.

This clone was observed a handful of times. The chain couples TRBV30 to TRBJ2-5; D tentatively reads TRBD1 or TRBD2 (5 bases each). Deletions cut 2 bases from V and 4 bases from J, with 20 bases between. Germline assignment: CDR1 GTSNPN and CDR2 SVGIG (reference sequence). CDR3 size: 16 residues. The CDR3 spells CAWSPLPGTLAETQYF. The CDR3, as DNA: TGTGCCTGGAGTCCGCTACCCGGGACGCTAGCAGAGACCCAGTACTTC.

Regarding this clone: Mismatch with germline at one junction end may stem from a read error. The chain combines TRBV18 with TRBJ1-2, with D possibly TRBD1 on 6 matching bases. The CDR3 consists of 17 residues. CDR1 is KGHSH, CDR2 LQKENI, per germline. CDR3 loop: CASSPLERLDRSYRYTF. DNA of the CDR3: TGTGCCAGCTCACCACTAGAGCGTCTTGACAGGAGCTATCGCTACACCTTC. Full variable domain (outside the CDR3, taken from reference TRBV18 and TRBJ1-2): NAGVMQNPRHLVRRRGQEARLRCSPMKGHSHVYWYRQLPEEGLKFMVYLQKENIIDESGMPKERFSAEFPKEGPSILRIQQVVRGDSAAYFCASSPLERLDRSYRYTFGSGTRLTVV.

This clone appeared a single time. The chain employs TRBV6-6 and TRBJ1-2; no firm D call. The CDR3 totals 13 residues. Germline lookup yields CDR1 MNHNY and CDR2 SVGAGI (reference sequence). V was clipped by 5 bases and J by 2 bases, with 9 bases between them. The CDR3 spells CASSPEVNYGYTF. The CDR3 DNA is TGTGCCAGCAGTCCCGAGGTAAACTATGGCTACACCTTC.

The chain is built from TRBV29-1 and TRBJ1-2; 7 nucleotides match TRBD1. CDR3 length equals 12 residues. CDR1 SQVTM and CDR2 ANQGSEA come from the germline V gene. CDR3 sequence: CATDRLNYGYTF. CDR3 DNA: TGCGCAACGGACAGGCTAAACTATGGCTACACCTTC.

The chain uses TRBV15 and TRBJ1-6, with D hard to call. V lost 4 bases and J lost 7, with 20 bases in between. Germline V gene lookup returns CDR1 LNHNV and CDR2 YYDKDF (reference sequence). The CDR3 contains 17 residues. The CDR3 DNA sequence: TGTGCCACCAGCATAAAATACCAGGCTCTGGGGAATTCACCCCTCCACTTT. The encoded protein is CATSIKYQALGNSPLHF. The variable domain in full, with the rest retrieved from reference TRBV15 and TRBJ1-6, is DAMVIQNPRYQVTQFGKPVTLSCSQTLNHNVMYWYQQKSSQAPKLLFHYYDKDFNNEADTPDNFQSRRPNTSFCFLDIRSPGLGDTAMYLCATSIKYQALGNSPLHFGNGTRLTVT.

The chain has TRBV7-2 and TRBJ2-7; D unclear. The CDR3 extends over 15 amino acids. The V end was cut by 6 bases, the J end by 2 bases, with 17 bases between. Germline values: CDR1 SGHTA, CDR2 FQGNSA. This CDR3 is CASRPDLGATYEQYF. DNA of the CDR3: TGTGCCAGCAGACCCGACCTCGGTGCAACCTACGAGCAGTACTTC.